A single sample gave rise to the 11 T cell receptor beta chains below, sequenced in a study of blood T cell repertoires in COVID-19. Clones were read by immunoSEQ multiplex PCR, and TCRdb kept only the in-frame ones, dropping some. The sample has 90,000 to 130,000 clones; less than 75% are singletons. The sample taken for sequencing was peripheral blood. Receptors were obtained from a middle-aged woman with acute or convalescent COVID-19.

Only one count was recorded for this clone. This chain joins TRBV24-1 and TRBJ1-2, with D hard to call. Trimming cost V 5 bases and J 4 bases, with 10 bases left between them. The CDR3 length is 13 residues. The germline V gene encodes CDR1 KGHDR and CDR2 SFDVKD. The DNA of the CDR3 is TGTGCCACCAGTGGTACAGACCCCTATGGCTACACCTTC. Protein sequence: CATSGTDPYGYTF.

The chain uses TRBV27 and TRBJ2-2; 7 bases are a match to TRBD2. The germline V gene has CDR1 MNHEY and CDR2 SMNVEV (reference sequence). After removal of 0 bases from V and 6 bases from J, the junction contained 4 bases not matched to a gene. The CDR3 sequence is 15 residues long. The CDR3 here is CASSLSSGGPGELFF. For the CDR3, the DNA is TGTGCCAGCAGTTTATCCTCGGGGGGTCCCGGGGAGCTGTTTTTT.

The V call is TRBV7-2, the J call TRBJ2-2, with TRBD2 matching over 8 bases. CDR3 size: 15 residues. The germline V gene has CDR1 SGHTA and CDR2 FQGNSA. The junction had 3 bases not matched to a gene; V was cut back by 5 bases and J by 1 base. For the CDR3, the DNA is TGTGCCAGCAGCCCAACTAGCGGGAACACCGGGGAGCTGTTTTTT. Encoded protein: CASSPTSGNTGELFF.

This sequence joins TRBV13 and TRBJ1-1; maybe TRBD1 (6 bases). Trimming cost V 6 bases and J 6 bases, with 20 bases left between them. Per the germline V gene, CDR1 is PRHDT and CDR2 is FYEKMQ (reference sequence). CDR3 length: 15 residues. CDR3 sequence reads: CASRPDRRSRAEAFF. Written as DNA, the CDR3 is TGTGCCAGCAGACCCGACAGGAGAAGTAGGGCTGAAGCTTTCTTT.

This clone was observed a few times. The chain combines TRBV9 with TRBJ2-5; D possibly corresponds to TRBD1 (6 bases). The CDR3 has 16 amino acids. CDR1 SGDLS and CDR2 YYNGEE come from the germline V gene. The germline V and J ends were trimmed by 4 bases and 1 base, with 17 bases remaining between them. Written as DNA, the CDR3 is TGTGCCAGCAGCCCCCGACAGGCTGGGGCCCAAGAGACCCAGTACTTC. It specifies CASSPRQAGAQETQYF.

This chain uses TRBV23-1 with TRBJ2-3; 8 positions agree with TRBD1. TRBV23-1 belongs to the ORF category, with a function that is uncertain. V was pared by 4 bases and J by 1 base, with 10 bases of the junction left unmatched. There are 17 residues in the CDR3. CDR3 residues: CASSRISADRGTDTQYF. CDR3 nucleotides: TGCGCCAGCAGTCGAATCTCGGCGGACAGGGGCACAGATACGCAGTATTTT.

CDR3 sequence: CASSLEGGDQPQHF. The DNA for the CDR3 is TGTGCCAGCAGCCTCGAGGGAGGAGATCAGCCCCAGCATTTT. The chain links TRBV7-9 to TRBJ1-5; D uncertain. The CDR3 is 14 amino acids. Trimming cost V 5 bases and J 5 bases, with 13 bases left between them. From germline, CDR1 is SEHNR and CDR2 FQNEAQ (reference sequence). The variable domain in full, with the rest retrieved from reference TRBV7-9 and TRBJ1-5, is DTGVSQNPRHKITKRGQNVTFRCDPISEHNRLYWYRQTLGQGPEFLTYFQNEAQLEKSRLLSDRFSAERPKGSFSTLEIQRTEQGDSAMYLCASSLEGGDQPQHFGDGTRLSIL.

The CDR3 loop reads CASSLEGARGYTF. CDR3 DNA sequence: TGTGCCAGCAGCTTGGAGGGGGCAAGGGGCTACACCTTC. The chain links TRBV7-2 to TRBJ1-2; 7 bases align to TRBD1. V was pared by 3 bases and J by 8 bases, with 6 bases of the junction left unmatched. The CDR3 sequence is 13 residues long. Germline-derived CDR1 and CDR2 are SGHTA and FQGNSA.

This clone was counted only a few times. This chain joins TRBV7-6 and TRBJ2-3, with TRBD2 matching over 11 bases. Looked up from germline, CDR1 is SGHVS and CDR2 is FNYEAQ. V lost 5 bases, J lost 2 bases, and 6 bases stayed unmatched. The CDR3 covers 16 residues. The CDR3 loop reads CASSPSSGGPTDTQYF. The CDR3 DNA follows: TGTGCCAGCAGCCCTTCTAGCGGGGGGCCCACAGATACGCAGTATTTT.

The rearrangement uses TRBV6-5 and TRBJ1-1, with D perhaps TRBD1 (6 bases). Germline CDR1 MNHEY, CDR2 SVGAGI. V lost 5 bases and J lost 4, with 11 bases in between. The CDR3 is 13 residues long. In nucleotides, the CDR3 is TGTGCCAGCAGTAGACGGACAGCCACTGAAGCTTTCTTT. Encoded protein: CASSRRTATEAFF.

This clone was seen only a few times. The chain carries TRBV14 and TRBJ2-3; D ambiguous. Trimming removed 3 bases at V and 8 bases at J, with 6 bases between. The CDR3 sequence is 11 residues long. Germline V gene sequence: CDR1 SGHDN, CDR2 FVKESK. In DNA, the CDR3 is TGTGCCAGCAGCCAGGCCTCTACGCAGTATTTT. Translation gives CASSQASTQYF.